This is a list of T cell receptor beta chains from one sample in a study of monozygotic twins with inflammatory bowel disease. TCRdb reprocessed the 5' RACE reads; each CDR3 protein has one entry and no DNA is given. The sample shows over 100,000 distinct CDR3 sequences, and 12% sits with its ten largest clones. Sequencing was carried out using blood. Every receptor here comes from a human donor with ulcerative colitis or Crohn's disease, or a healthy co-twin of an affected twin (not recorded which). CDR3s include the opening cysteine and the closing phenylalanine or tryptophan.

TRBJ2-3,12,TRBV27,CASSPSTDTQYF
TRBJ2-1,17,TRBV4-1,CASSQALGRGPVNEQFF
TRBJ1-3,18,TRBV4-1,CASSQPAGGQRSGNTIYF
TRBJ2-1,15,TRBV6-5,CASSYWEVGGNEQFF
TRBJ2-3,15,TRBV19,CASSMGWMDTDTQYF
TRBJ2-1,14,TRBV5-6,CASSLAGAYNEQFF
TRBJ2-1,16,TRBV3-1,CASSQATSGRHNEQFF
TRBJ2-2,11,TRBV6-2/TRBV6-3,CASIYGGELFF
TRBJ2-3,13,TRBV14,CASSQDRRDTQYF
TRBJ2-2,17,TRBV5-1,CASSLARTASNTGELFF
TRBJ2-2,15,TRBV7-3,CASSSWTSGNGELFF
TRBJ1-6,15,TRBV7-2,CASSPPPLFSSPLHF
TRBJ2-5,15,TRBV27,CASSFVSSGTETQYF
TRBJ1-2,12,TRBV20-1,CSAFQAIYGYTF
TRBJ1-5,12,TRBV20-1,CSATDGNQPQHF
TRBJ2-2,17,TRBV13,CASSQVVTITNTGELFF
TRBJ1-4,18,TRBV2,CASSDRRQAYFTNEKLFF
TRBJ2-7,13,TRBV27,CASGQGAVYEQYF
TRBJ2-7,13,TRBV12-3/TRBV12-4,CASSSDPRDEQYF
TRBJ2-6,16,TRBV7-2,CASSLKGPLGANVLTF
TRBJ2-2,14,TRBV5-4,CASSLTGVTGELFF
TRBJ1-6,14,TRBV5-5,CASSYGIYNSPLHF
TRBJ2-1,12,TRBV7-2,CASSAQGTVQFF
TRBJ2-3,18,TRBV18,CASSPLGQRTSSTDTQYF
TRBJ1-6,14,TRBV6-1,CASTPRGGNSPLHF
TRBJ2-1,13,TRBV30,CAWRGSSYNEQFF
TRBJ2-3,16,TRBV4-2,CASSQIRQGVADTQYF
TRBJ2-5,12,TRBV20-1,CSASRGQETQYF
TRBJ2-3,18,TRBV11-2,CASSTLAGGSSGTDTQYF
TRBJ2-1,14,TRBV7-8,CASGYPTSYNEQFF
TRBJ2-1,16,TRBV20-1,CSARPPQPASYNEQFF
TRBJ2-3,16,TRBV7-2,CASSLAGLANTDTQYF
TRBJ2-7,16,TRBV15,CATSRDKSGGTYEQYF
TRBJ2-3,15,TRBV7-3,CASSPRGDYSNTQYF
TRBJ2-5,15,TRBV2,CASIPGGTGVETQYF
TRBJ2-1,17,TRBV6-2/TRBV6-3,CASSYSGRRTDHNEQFF